In this sample, the clone carrying this TCR beta chain turned up a few times. Its specificity is unknown. Amplification by 5'RACE using constant-segment primers produced TCR alpha and TCR beta cDNA libraries that carried sample barcodes and UMIs. TCRdb reprocessed the 5' RACE reads with MiXCR, giving one entry per CDR3 protein. The repertoire includes under 550,000 distinct CDR3 sequences, around a sixth of them detected once, and roughly an eighth sits in the top ten. These data come from a study of T-cell memory formation after mild COVID-19. The study, taken as a whole, reports: CD8+ contracting clones occupied EMRA, while CD4+ ones occupied mainly CM and EM.

With V trimmed by 0 bases and J by 13 bases, 7 bases remained unmatched. The CDR3 is made up of 15 amino acids. Germline V lookup: CDR1 SGHKS, CDR2 YYEKEE (reference sequence). This clonotype was sampled from an adult woman who had mild COVID-19 (a few samples of this study predate the infection). Cell type and time point are not known. The V gene is TRBV5-5, the J gene TRBJ1-6; 10 nucleotides align to TRBD1. Sequencing was done on a sample of PBMCs or a T cell subset sorted from them (not recorded which). CDR3 coding DNA: TGTGCCAGCAGCTTGGGGGACAGGGGATTCTGGCCCCTCCACTTT. This gives the protein CASSLGDRGFWPLHF.